The TCR beta chain described here comes from a study of blood T cell repertoires in COVID-19. Study-level background: T cells, B-cell-depleted T cells, or PBMCs provided the cDNA or gDNA that served as material.

As handled by the study authors: By means of reference gene primer amplification, nucleated cell counts were estimated. TCRdb keeps only in-frame clones here, not all; method: immunoSEQ multiplex PCR. The V and J calls and the clone size are those of that table, but D and trimming were determined from the DNA. There are under 55,000 clones in the sample; about 88% occur only once, and about 4.7% lies in the top ten. Per the germline V gene, CDR1 is SGHRS and CDR2 is YFSETQ. Trimming cost V 0 bases and J 4 bases, with 4 bases left between them. This CDR3 is 13 amino acids long. The chain links TRBV5-1 to TRBJ2-2, with D hard to call. The sample comprised peripheral blood. This receptor was taken from a man aged 35-49 years with active COVID-19. CDR3 in amino acids: CASSLATTGELFF. Here the CDR3 DNA reads TGCGCCAGCAGCTTGGCTACCACCGGGGAGCTGTTTTTT.